This note documents a single T cell receptor beta chain sequence. The antigen this receptor binds is unknown. Base qualities are missing; no much larger clone stands one base away. Systemically healthy Caucasian individuals from Russia, around 39 in total and aged roughly 6 to 100 years, were included as donors. Approximately 9.3 milliliters of peripheral blood were drawn from each donor into EDTA-treated Vacutainer tubes. Ficoll-Paque density-gradient centrifugation was used to isolate PBMCs, with at least 6 million per sample. Trizol reagent was used to extract total RNA from PBMCs, with at least 5.5 micrograms per sample. Naive CD45RAhigh/CD27high T cell percentages were measured by flow cytometry on a PBMC aliquot from every donor. The protocol used for the library was 5' RACE. TCRdb records Illumina HiSeq 2500 as the sequencer. The second PCR ran for about 6 to 12 cycles and used a J-beta primer mix along with a sample-barcoded 5' primer. Each TCR beta cDNA molecule received a unique molecular identifier from a template-switch 5' adaptor carrying 12 random nucleotides. Each sample yielded at least 2.5 million CDR3-containing paired-end reads. The Mint cDNA synthesis kit, primed by a TRBC-specific oligonucleotide, was used to synthesize first-strand cDNA from all RNA. Following uracil-DNA glycosylase treatment, a first 18-cycle PCR with universal primers M1SS and BC2_uni_R was performed on all cDNA. The authors processed their data as follows. For normalization, 1 million high-quality reads were randomly selected from each sample, with every read carrying a distinct molecular identifier. Instead of being binned into consensus sequences, reads with shared molecular identifiers were discarded. MiTCR, with a Q25 quality threshold and the strictest error-elimination algorithm, was used for CDR3 identification, clonotype clustering and error correction. A nonparametric unseen species model with Euler transformation was used to estimate lower-bound total TCR beta diversity. TCRdb took the public reads, trimmed them with fastp at Q25, ran MiXCR for clone calling and kept in-frame beta chains. When rows share a CDR3 protein, they turn into one entry using the most common DNA and genes. TCRdb's processing, not the study's, gives the V and J calls here. The sample yields about 1.8 million distinct CDR3 sequences; around half were counted once. Together, the top ten hold 2% to 2.5% of the sample.

These data originate in a study of blood T cells in healthy people across ages (dated by TCRdb to the mid-2010s). For the wider study: Template switching captured roughly one uniquely barcoded TCR beta cDNA molecule per two T cells in model experiments. The study analyzed two additional independent replicas of 1 million unique cDNA reads from the same blood draw for two donors, one aged 18 to 29 and one aged 80 or older. Age-related changes in TCR beta repertoire diversity were measured in the study by deep sequencing normalized with unique cDNA molecular identifiers. To avoid experimental bias, donors of different ages were distributed randomly across sequencing lanes. The donors were split into four age groups: young (average about 15 years), middle-aged (around 40), aged (more than 60) and long-lived (under 85). The full study reports these points: The percentage of naive T cells measured by flow cytometry correlated strongly with observed TCR beta diversity. Conclusive comparison of naive and antigen-experienced compartments was prevented by the profiling of bulk unsorted PBMCs. The CMV infection status of donors was not known, potentially confounding age-related changes in expanded clonotypes. Compared with the aged group, more naive CD4+ T cells, fewer expanded clones and increased TCR diversity were shown by the long-lived group, suggesting age selection. Estimates of total diversity from one million sequenced T cells were regarded as lower bounds and underestimates. As age increased, observed TCR beta diversity per million T cells dropped in a roughly linear way, and a significant reduction was already evident by age about 40.

Unmatched junction bases come to 11, with V trimmed by 7 bases and J by 6 bases. From the cysteine up to the phenylalanine, the CDR3 has a length of 14 residues. The kept DNA is CDR3 alone, 42 bases in frame from the first base. The germline V gene encodes CDR1 MDHEN and CDR2 SYDVKM. This TCR was recovered from a woman aged 40 to 50 in good health. Source material: blood. This receptor chain uses TRBV28 and TRBJ1-1, and 7 junction bases match TRBD1. The CDR3 protein: CASIALRDRPEAFF. In nucleotide form, the sequence is TGTGCCAGCATTGCTCTCAGGGACAGACCTGAAGCTTTCTTT.